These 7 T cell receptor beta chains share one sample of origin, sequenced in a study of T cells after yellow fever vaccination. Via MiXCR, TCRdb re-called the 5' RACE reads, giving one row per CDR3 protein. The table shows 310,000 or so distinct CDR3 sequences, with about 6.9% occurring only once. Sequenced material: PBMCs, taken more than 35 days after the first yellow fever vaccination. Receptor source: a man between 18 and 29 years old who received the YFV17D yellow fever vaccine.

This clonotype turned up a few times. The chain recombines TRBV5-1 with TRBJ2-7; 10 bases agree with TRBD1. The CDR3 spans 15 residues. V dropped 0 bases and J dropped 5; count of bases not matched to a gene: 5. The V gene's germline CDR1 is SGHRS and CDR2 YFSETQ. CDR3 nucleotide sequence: TGCGCCAGCAGCTTGGTGGCGGACAGGGGGAACGAGCAGTACTTC. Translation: CASSLVADRGNEQYF. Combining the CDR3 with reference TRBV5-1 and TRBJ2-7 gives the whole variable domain KAGVTQTPRYLIKTRGQQVTLSCSPISGHRSVSWYQQTPGQGLQFLFEYFSETQRNKGNFPGRFSGRQFSNSRSEMNVSTLELGDSALYLCASSLVADRGNEQYFGPGTRLTVT.

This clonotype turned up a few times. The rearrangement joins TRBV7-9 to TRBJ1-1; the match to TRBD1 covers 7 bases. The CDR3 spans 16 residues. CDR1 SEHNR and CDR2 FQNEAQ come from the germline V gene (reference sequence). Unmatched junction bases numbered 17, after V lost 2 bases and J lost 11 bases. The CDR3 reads CASSLNRQGGFVEAFF. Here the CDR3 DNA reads TGTGCCAGCAGCTTAAACCGACAGGGAGGTTTCGTGGAGGCTTTCTTT.

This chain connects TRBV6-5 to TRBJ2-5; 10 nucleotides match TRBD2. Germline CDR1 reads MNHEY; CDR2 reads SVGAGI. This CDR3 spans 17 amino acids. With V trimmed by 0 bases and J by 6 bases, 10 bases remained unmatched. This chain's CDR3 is CASSYSSLAGPPKTQYF. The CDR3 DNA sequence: TGTGCCAGCAGTTACTCGTCACTAGCGGGACCCCCGAAGACCCAGTACTTC.

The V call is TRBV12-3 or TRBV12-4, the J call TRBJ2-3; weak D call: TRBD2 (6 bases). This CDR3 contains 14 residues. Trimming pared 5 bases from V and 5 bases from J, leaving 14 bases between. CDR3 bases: TGTGCCAGCAGTGAGGGCCCGGGAGTAGATACGCAGTATTTT. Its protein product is CASSEGPGVDTQYF.

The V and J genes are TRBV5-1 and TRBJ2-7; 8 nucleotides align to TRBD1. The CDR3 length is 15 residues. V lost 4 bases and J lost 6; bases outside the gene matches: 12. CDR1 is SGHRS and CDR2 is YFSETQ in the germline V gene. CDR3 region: CASSPDRVFMSEQYF. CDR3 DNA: TGCGCCAGCAGCCCGGACAGGGTCTTTATGAGCGAGCAGTACTTC.

The CDR3 spells CASTLNGPGNSPLHF. CDR3 DNA: TGTGCCAGCACCCTGAACGGGCCTGGGAATTCACCCCTCCACTTT. The genes are TRBV28 and TRBJ1-6, with unresolved D. In germline, CDR1 is MDHEN, CDR2 SYDVKM. The germline V and J ends were trimmed by 7 bases and 7 bases, with 17 bases remaining between them. The CDR3 extends over 15 amino acids.

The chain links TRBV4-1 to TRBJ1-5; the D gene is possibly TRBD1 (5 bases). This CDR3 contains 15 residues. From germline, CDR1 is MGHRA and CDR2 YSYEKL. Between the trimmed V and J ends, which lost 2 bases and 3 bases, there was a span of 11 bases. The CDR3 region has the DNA TGCGCCAGCAGCCAATATGCAGGGTCCAATCAGCCCCAGCATTTT. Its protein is CASSQYAGSNQPQHF.